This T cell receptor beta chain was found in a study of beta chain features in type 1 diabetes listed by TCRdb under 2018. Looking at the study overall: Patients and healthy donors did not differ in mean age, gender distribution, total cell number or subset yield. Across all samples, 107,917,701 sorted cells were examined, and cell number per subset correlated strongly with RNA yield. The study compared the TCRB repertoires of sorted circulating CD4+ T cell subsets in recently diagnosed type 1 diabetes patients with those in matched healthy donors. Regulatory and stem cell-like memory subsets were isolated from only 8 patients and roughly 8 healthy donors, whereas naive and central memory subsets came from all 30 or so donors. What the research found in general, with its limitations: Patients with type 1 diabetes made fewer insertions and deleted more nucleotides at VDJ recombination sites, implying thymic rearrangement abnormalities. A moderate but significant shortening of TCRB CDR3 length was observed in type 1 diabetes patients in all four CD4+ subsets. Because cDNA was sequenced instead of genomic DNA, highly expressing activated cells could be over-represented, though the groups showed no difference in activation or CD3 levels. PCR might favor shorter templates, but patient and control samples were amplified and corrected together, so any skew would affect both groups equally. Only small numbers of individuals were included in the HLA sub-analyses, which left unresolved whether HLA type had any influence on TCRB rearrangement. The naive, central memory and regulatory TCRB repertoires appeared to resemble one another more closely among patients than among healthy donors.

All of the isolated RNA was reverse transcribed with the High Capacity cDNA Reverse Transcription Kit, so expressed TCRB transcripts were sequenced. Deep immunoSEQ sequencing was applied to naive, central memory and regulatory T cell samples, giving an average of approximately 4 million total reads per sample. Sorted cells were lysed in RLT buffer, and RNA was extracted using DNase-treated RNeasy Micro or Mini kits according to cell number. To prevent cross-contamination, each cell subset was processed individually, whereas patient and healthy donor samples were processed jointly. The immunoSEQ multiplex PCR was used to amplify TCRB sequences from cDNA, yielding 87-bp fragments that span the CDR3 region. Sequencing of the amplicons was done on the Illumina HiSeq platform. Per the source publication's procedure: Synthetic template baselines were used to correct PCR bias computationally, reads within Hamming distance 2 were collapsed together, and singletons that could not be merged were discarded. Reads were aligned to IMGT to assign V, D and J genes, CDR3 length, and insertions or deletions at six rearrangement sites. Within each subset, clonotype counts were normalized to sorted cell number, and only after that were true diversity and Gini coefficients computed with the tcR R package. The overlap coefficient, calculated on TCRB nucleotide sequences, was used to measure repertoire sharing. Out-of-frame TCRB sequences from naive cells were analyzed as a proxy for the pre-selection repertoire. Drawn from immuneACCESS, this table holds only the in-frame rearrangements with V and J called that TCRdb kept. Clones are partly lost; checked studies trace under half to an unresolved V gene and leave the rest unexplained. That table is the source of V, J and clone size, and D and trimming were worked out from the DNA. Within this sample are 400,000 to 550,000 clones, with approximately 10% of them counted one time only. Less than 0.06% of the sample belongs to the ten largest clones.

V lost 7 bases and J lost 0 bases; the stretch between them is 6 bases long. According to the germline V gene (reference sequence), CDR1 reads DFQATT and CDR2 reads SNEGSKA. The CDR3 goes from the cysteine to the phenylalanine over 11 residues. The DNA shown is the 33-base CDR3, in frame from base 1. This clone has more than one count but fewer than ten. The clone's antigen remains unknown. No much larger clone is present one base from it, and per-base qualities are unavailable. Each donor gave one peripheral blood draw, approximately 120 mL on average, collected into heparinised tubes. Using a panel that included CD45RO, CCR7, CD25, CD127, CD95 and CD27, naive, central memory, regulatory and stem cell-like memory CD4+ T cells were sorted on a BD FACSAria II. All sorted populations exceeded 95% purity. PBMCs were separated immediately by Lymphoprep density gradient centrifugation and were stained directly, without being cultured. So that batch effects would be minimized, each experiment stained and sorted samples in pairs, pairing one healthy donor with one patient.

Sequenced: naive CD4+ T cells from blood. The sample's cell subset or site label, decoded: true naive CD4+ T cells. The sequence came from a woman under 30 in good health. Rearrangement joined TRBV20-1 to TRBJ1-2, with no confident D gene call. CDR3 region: CSVAANYGYTF. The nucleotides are TGCAGTGTGGCAGCTAACTATGGCTACACCTTC.